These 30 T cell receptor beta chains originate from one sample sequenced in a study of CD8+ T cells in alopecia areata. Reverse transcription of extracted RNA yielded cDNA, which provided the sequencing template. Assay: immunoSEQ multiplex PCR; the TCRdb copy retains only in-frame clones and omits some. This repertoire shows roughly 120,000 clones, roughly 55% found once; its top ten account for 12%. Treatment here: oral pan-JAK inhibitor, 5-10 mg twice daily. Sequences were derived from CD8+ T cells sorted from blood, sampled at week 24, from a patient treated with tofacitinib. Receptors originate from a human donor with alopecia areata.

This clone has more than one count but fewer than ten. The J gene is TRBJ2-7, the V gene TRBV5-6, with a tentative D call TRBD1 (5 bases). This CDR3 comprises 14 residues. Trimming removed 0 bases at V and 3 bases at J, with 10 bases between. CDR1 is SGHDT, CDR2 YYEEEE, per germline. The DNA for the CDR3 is TGTGCCAGCAGCTTGGAGGGGTCTCTCTACGAGCAGTACTTC. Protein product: CASSLEGSLYEQYF.

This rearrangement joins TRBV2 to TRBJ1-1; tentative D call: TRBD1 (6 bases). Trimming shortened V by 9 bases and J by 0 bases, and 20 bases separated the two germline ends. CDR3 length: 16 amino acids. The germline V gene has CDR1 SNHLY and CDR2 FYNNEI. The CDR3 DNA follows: TGTGCCAGTGGGACACCACAAGAAGGCATGAACACTGAAGCTTTCTTT. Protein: CASGTPQEGMNTEAFF.

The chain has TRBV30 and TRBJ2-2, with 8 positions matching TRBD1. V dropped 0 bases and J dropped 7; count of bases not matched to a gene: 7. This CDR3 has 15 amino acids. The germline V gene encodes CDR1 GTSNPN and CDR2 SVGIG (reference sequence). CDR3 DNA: TGTGCCTGGAGTGTAACAGGGGGAGGTGACGGGGAGCTGTTTTTT. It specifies CAWSVTGGGDGELFF.

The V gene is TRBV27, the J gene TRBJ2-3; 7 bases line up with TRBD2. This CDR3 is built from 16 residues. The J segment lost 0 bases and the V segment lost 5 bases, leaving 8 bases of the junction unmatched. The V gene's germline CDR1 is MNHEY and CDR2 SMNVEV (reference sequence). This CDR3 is CASSMRTSISTDTQYF. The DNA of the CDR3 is TGTGCCAGCAGTATGCGGACTAGTATCAGCACAGATACGCAGTATTTT.

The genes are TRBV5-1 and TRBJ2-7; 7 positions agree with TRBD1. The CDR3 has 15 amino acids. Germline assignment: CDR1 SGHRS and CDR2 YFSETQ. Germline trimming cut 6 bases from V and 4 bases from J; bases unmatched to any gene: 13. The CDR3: CASNAWDSPSYEQYF. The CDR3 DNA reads TGCGCCAGCAACGCTTGGGACAGCCCCTCTTACGAGCAGTACTTC.

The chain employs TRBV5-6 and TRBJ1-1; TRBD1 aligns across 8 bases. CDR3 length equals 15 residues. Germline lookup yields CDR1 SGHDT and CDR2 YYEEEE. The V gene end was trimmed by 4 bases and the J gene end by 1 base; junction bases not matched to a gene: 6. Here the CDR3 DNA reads TGTGCCAGCAGCGCTGGTGGACAGGGGAACACTGAAGCTTTCTTT. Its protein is CASSAGGQGNTEAFF.

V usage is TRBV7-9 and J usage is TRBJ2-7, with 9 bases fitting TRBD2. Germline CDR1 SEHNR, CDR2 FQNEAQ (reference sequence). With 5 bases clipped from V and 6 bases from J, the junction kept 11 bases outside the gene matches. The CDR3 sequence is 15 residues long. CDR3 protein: CASSPALVAGVEQYF. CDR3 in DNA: TGTGCCAGCAGCCCCGCGCTGGTAGCGGGGGTCGAGCAGTACTTC.

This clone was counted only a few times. The CDR3 DNA follows: TGCAGCGTTGAAGGGGACAGAGGCTATGGCTACACCTTC. Its translation is CSVEGDRGYGYTF. This rearrangement joins TRBV29-1 to TRBJ1-2, with 7 bases aligning to TRBD1. This CDR3 spans 13 amino acids. Trimming removed 1 base from V and 4 bases from J; junction bases left unmatched: 3. CDR1 is SQVTM and CDR2 is ANQGSEA in the germline V gene.

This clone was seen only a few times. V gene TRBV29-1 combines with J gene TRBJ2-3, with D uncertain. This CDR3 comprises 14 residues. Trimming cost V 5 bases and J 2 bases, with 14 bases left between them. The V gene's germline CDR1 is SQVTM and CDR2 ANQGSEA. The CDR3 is CSVPGVAITDTQYF. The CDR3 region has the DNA TGCAGCGTTCCCGGAGTAGCAATCACAGATACGCAGTATTTT.

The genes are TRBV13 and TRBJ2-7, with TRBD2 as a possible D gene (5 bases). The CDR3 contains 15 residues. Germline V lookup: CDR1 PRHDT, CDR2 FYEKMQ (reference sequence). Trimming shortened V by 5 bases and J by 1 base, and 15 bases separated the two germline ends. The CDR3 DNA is TGTGCCAGCAGCCCACAGACTACCGATTCCTACGAGCAGTACTTC. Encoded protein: CASSPQTTDSYEQYF.

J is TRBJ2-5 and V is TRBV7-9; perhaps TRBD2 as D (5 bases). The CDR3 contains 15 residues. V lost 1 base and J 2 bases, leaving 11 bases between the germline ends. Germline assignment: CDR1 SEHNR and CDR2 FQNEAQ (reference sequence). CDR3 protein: CASSLGVGVQETQYF. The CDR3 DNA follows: TGTGCCAGCAGCTTAGGGGTCGGGGTGCAAGAGACCCAGTACTTC.

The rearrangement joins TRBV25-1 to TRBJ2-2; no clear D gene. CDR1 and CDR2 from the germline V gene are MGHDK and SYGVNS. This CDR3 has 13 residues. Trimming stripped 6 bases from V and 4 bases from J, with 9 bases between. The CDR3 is CASSELGTGELFF. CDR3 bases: TGTGCCAGCAGCGAGCTAGGCACCGGGGAGCTGTTTTTT.

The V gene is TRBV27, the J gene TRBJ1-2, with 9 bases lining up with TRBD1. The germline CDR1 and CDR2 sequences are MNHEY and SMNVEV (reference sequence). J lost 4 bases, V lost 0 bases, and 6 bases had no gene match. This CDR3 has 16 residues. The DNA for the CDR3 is TGTGCCAGCAGTTTATCTTCGACAGGGGGGCCCTATGGCTACACCTTC. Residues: CASSLSSTGGPYGYTF.

CDR3 protein: CASSLGSGNSPLHF. DNA of the CDR3: TGTGCCAGCAGCTTAGGGTCCGGTAATTCACCCCTCCACTTT. The chain is built from TRBV13 and TRBJ1-6, with D unresolved. The germline gives CDR1 PRHDT, CDR2 FYEKMQ (reference sequence). V lost 0 bases and J 6 bases, leaving 6 bases between the germline ends. The CDR3 loop spans 14 amino acids.

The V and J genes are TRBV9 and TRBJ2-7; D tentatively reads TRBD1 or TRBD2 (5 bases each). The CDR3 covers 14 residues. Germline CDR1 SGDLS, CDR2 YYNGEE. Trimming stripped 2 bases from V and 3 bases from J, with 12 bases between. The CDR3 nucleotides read TGTGCCAGCAGCGTCTCCAGGGAGAGCTACGAGCAGTACTTC. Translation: CASSVSRESYEQYF.

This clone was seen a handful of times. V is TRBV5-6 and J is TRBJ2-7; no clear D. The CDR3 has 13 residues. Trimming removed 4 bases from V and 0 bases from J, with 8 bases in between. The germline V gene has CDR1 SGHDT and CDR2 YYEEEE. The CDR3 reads CASSRDISYEQYF. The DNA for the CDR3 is TGTGCCAGCAGCAGAGACATCTCCTACGAGCAGTACTTC.

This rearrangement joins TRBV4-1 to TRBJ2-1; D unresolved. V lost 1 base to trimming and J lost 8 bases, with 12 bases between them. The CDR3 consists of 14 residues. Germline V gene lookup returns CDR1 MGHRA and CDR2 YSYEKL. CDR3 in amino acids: CASSQVGTVDEQFF. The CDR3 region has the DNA TGCGCCAGCAGCCAAGTCGGCACAGTTGATGAGCAGTTCTTC.

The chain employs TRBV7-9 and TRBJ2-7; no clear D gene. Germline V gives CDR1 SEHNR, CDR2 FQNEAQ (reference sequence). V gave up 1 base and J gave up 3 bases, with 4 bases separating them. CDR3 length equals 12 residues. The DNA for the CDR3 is TGTGCCAGCAGCTTAGACAACTACGAGCAGTACTTC. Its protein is CASSLDNYEQYF.

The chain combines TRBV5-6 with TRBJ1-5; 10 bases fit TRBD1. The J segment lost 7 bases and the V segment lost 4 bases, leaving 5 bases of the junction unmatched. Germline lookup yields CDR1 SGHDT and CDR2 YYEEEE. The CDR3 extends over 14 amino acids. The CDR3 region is CASSPGTGVQPQHF. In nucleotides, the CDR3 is TGTGCCAGCAGCCCCGGGACAGGGGTCCAGCCCCAGCATTTT.

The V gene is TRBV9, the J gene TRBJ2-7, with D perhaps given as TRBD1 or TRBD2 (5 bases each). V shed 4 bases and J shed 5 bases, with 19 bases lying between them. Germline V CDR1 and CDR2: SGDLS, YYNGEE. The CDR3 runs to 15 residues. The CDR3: CASSLSGTLGHEQYF. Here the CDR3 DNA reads TGTGCCAGCAGCCTCTCCGGGACCCTTGGCCACGAGCAGTACTTC.

The CDR3 loop is CASSLRIGNQPQHF. The CDR3 DNA sequence: TGTGCCAGCAGCTTGAGAATAGGAAATCAGCCCCAGCATTTT. The gene calls are TRBV5-6 and TRBJ1-5; D is unclear. The CDR3 covers 14 residues. The germline CDR1 and CDR2 sequences are SGHDT and YYEEEE. V was shortened by 1 base and J by 4 bases, with 9 bases between the two germline ends. Combining the CDR3 with reference TRBV5-6 and TRBJ1-5 gives the whole variable domain DAGVTQSPTHLIKTRGQQVTLRCSPKSGHDTVSWYQQALGQGPQFIFQYYEEEERQRGNFPDRFSGHQFPNYSSELNVNALLLGDSALYLCASSLRIGNQPQHFGDGTRLSIL.

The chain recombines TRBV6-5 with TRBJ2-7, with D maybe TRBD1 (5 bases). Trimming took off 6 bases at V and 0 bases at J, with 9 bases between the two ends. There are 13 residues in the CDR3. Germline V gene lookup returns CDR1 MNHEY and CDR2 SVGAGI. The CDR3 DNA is TGTGCCAGCAGCTGGGGCACCTCCTACGAGCAGTACTTC. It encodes CASSWGTSYEQYF.

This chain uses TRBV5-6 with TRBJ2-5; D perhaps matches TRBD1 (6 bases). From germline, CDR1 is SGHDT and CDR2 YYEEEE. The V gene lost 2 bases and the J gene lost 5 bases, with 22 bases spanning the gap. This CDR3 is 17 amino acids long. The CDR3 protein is CASSFLFRDKHRETQYF. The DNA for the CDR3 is TGTGCCAGCAGCTTCTTATTCCGGGACAAGCATAGGGAGACCCAGTACTTC.

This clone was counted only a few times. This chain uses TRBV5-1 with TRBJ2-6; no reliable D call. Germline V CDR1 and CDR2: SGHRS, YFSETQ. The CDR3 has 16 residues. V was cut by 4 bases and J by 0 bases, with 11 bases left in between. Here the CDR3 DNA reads TGCGCCAGCAGCGCCGACGGTTTCTCTGGGGCCAACGTCCTGACTTTC. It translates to CASSADGFSGANVLTF.

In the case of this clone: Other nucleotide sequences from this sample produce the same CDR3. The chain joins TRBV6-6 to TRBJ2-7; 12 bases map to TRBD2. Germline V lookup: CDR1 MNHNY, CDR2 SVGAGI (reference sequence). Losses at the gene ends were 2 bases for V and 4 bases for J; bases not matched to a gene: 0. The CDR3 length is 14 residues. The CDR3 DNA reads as TGTGCCAGCAGTTACGGGACTAGCGGGTACGAGCAGTACTTC. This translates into CASSYGTSGYEQYF.

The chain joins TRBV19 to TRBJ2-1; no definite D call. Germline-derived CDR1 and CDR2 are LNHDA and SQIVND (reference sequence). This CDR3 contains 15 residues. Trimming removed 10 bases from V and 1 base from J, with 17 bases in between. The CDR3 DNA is TGTGCCACCTCGACCGGGTGGGGTTCCTACAATGAGCAGTTCTTC. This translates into CATSTGWGSYNEQFF.

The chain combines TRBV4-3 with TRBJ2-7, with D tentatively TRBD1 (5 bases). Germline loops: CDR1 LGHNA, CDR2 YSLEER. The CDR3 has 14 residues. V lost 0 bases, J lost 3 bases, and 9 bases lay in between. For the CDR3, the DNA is TGCGCCAGCAGCCAAGATGACAGTAGCTACGAGCAGTACTTC. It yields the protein CASSQDDSSYEQYF.

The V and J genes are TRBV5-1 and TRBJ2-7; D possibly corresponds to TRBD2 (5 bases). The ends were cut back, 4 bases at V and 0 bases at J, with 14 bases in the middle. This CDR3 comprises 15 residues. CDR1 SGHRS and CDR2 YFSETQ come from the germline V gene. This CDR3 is CASSTEGHSSYEQYF. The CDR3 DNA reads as TGCGCCAGCAGCACCGAGGGCCATAGCTCCTACGAGCAGTACTTC.

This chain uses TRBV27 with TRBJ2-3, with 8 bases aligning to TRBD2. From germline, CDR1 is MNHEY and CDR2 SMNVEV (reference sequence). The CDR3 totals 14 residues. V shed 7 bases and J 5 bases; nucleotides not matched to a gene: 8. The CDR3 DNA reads TGTGCCAGCACCTCCGGGGGGGCTCAAGATACGCAGTATTTT. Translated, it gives CASTSGGAQDTQYF.

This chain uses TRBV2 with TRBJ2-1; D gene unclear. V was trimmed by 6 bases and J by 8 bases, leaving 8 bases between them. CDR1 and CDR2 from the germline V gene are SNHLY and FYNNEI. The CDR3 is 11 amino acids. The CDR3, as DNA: TGTGCCAGCAGACAGCGTCATGAGCAGTTCTTC. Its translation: CASRQRHEQFF. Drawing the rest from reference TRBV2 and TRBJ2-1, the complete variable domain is EPEVTQTPSHQVTQMGQEVILRCVPISNHLYFYWYRQILGQKVEFLVSFYNNEISEKSEIFDDQFSVERPDGSNFTLKIRSTKLEDSAMYFCASRQRHEQFFGPGTRLTVL.